This is a list of T cell receptor beta chains from one sample in a study of T cell responses to AZD1222 COVID-19 vaccine. The assay was immunoSEQ multiplex PCR, and TCRdb's table has in-frame clones only and misses some. Altogether about 140,000 clones are present, about 88% being singletons, with the ten largest covering about 4.4%. This sample comprised peripheral blood, obtained on day 0 of AZD1222 vaccination. These receptors were obtained from an adult in good health. Both conserved end residues are trimmed from each CDR3. The D gene is left open where the match is weak.

>TRBV5-1|TRBJ2-5|TRBD2
ASSWTSGALQETQY
>TRBV29-1|TRBJ2-1|-
SAPKRDEQF
>TRBV30|TRBJ1-6|-
AWSTLRTRNSPLH
>TRBV27|TRBJ1-2|TRBD1
ASSFRETGGYGYT
>TRBV7-2|TRBJ2-1|TRBD2
ASTPMRGGYNEQF
>TRBV21-1|TRBJ2-7|-
ASPPVRGRAYEQY
>TRBV12-3/TRBV12-4|TRBJ1-1|-
ASSLQAGAEAF
>TRBV6-6|TRBJ2-7|-
ALGDSYEQY
>TRBV4-2|TRBJ2-7|-
ASSQENYEQY
>TRBV6-9|TRBJ2-1|-
ASSHSQTTSNLSEQF
>TRBV2|TRBJ2-3|-
ASSGSVTTLTDTQY
>TRBV5-1|TRBJ2-5|-
ASGRRGIQETQY
>TRBV6-5|TRBJ2-4|-
ASSYSAGLGNIQY
>TRBV5-6|TRBJ1-2|-
ASREGPGGYT
>TRBV5-1|TRBJ2-3|TRBD2
ASSLKAGRADTQY
>TRBV12-3/TRBV12-4|TRBJ1-5|TRBD1
ASSGQGIDRD
>TRBV7-6|TRBJ2-7|TRBD1
ASSPRDRGAYEQY
>TRBV12-3/TRBV12-4|TRBJ2-3|-
ASSRTDTQY
>TRBV29-1|TRBJ1-3|TRBD1
SVEGQDRGNTIY
>TRBV10-1|TRBJ1-1|TRBD1
ASRDRENTEAF
>TRBV3-1/TRBV3-2|TRBJ2-1|TRBD2
ASSQPGTSGKSYNEQF
>TRBV19|TRBJ2-3|TRBD1
ASTPDRESDTQY